This T cell receptor beta chain was obtained from a study of T-cell reconstitution after alpha-beta-depleted transplantation in children. Findings and limits, study-wide: The study reportedly traced alpha-beta T cells about two months after transplant to several hundred expanded graft clones. Among T cells one year after transplant, newly produced cells accounted for most counts and diversity.

This clonotype has just a few counts. Its antigen is unknown. TCRbeta library construction was performed incorporating unique molecular identifiers. TCRdb re-derived calls from the PCR reads in MiXCR, one entry per CDR3 protein. The sample records approximately 800,000 distinct CDR3 sequences, roughly 15% being singletons. Trimming stripped 4 bases from V and 0 bases from J, with 13 bases between. From germline, CDR1 is LGHNA and CDR2 YNFKEQ. The CDR3 has 15 amino acids. The receptor was isolated from a male patient between 5 and 17 years old who had a stem cell transplant for acute lymphoblastic leukemia, so the T cells may come from the graft donor. This chain uses TRBV4-2 with TRBJ2-7; perhaps TRBD1 as D (5 bases). The sample was PBMCs, mostly from graft donor cells, taken 360 days after TCRalphabeta/CD19-depleted stem cell transplant. CDR3 residues: CASSPVSRDSYEQYF. The CDR3 coding sequence is TGTGCCAGCAGCCCGGTTTCCAGGGACTCCTACGAGCAGTACTTC.